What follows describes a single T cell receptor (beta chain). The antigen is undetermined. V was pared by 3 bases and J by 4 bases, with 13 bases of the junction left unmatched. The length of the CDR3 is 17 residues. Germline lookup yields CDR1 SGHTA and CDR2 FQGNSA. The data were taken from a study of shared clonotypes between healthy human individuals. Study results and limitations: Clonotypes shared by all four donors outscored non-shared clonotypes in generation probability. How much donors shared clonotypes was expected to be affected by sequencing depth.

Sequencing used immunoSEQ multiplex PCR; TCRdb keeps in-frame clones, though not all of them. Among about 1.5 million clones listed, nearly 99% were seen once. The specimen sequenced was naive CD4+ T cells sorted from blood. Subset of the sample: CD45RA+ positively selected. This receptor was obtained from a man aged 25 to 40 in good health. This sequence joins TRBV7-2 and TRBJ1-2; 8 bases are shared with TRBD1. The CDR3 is CASSLAGTGAPFYGYTF. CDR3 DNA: TGTGCCAGCAGCTTGGCTGGGACAGGAGCTCCCTTCTATGGCTACACCTTC.